This note documents a single TCR beta chain sequence. The target of this receptor is not known. No base quality values were provided; no much bigger clone lies one nucleotide off. The CDR3 spans 15 residues, from the cysteine through the phenylalanine. Of the read, only the CDR3 DNA is kept; its 45 bases are in frame from base 1. V was cut back by 7 bases and J by 9 bases, leaving a gap of 23 bases between them. According to the germline V gene, CDR1 reads MNHEY and CDR2 reads SVGAGI. The data were taken from a study of blood T cell repertoires in COVID-19 (TCRdb year 2020). A note on the overall study: The collaborator samples originated in the United States, Italy and Spain and spanned the acute and convalescent phases of COVID-19. The material from the prospective study consisted of cDNA or gDNA derived from T cells, B-cell-depleted T cells, or PBMCs. Deeply sampled blood TCRbeta repertoires from subjects exposed to, actively infected with, or recovered from COVID-19 were included in the dataset. The repertoires were released in a freely available public database intended as a resource for research on the immune response to SARS-CoV-2. The samples were drawn from two sources: the first 160 participants of the ongoing ImmuneRACE study, and 1,254 subjects contributed by 6 global collaborators. The sample metadata nearly always contained a de-identified subject ID, COVID-19 status, age in years and sex. Where HLA class I and class II types were available, the types were taken from metadata supplied by the sample provider, not from assay-based typing. Beyond this particular receptor, the publication reports: Clinical and demographic metadata were provided uncurated, with the amount varying by source and participant.

TCRbeta CDR3 regions were amplified from genomic DNA by means of the immunoSEQ Assay, a bias-controlled multiplex PCR. The published analysis was carried out like this. Nucleated cell counts per sample were estimated from amplification of reference gene primers within the assay. To quantify the absolute abundance of each unique TCRbeta CDR3 rearrangement, sequence reads were collapsed and filtered. For each sample, productive Simpson clonality was calculated as the square root of Simpson's diversity index across productive rearrangements. The source is immuneACCESS, and TCRdb retained only in-frame sequences with V and J called. Part of the clones is not carried over; for the studies checked, unresolved V genes explain less than half of this, and the remainder is unexplained. The V and J calls and clone size come from that table; D and trimming were worked out from the DNA. This sample comprises more than 100,000 clones, more than 70% of them detected only once. The ten largest account for more than 3.5% of the sample.

Each collaborating institution followed its own protocols to collect whole blood in K2EDTA tubes. For TCRbeta analysis, collaborators shipped samples as frozen whole blood, isolated PBMCs, or DNA extracted from either of those sample types. The clonotype originates from a woman aged 55-70 years with acute or convalescent COVID-19. Source material: peripheral blood. The rearrangement joined TRBV6-5 to TRBJ2-3; TRBD1 could be the D gene, as 7 bases match. The encoded CDR3 is CASNPGTVEGGTQYF. The DNA sequence is given as TGTGCCAGCAATCCCGGGACAGTGGAGGGAGGCACGCAGTATTTT.